This record covers a single T cell receptor (beta chain). Trimming left V 5 bases short and J 4 bases short, with 11 bases between. CDR3 size: 13 residues. Sequencing used immunoSEQ multiplex PCR; TCRdb keeps in-frame clones, though not all of them. The sample contains 250,000 to 350,000 clones, approximately 85% of which appear only once. The sample originates from a study of blood T cell repertoires in COVID-19. Study-level information: From the United States, Italy and Spain came samples of acute and convalescent COVID-19.

Sequenced: peripheral blood. The chain combines TRBV12-3 or TRBV12-4 with TRBJ1-2; the D is unclear. The receptor's source is a human donor with COVID-19, enrolled during active disease. The donor label of this sample is uncertain. CDR3 coding DNA: TGTGCCAGCAGTCCCGAGGTCACCTATGGCTACACCTTC. It translates to CASSPEVTYGYTF.